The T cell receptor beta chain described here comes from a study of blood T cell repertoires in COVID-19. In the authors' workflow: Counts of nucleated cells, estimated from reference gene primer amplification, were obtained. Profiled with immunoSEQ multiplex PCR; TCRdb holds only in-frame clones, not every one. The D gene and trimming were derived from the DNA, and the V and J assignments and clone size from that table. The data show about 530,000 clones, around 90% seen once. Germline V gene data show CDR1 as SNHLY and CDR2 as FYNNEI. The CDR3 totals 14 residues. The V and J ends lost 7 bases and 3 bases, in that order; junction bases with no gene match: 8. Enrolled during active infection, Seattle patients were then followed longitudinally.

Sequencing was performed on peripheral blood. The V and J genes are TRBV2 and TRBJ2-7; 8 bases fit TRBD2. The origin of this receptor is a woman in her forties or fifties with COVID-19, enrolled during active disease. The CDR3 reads CASTGGVQGYEQYF. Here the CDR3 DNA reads TGTGCCAGCACCGGGGGGGTGCAGGGCTACGAGCAGTACTTC.